The clone carrying this T cell receptor (beta chain) showed up many times. The antigen is unknown. This specimen comes from a study of T cell repertoires in cytomegalovirus infection. Background on the study: A matching HLA type, together with CMV infection, was signaled by public TCR beta signatures. Study-wide results and limits: Ex vivo, HLA-C-restricted CMV-specific TCR beta clonotypes prevailed over the rest of the response. Cumulative public TCR beta family frequency identified CMV carriers with the relevant HLA.

TCRdb re-called the reads through MiXCR, storing one row per CDR3 protein. Of hundreds of thousands of distinct CDR3 sequences listed, approximately 7% are singletons. The germline gives CDR1 MNHEY, CDR2 SVGEGT. The CDR3 is 12 amino acids. The V gene lost 6 bases and the J gene lost 5 bases, with 10 bases spanning the gap. Material for sequencing was PBMCs. This receptor was obtained from a human donor in good health (CMV status not recorded). Some clones in this sample may be carry-over from other donors' samples. The rearrangement joins TRBV6-2 or TRBV6-3 to TRBJ1-1; D remains unclear. CDR3 bases: TGTGCCAGCAGGTTTGAATGGACTGAAGCTTTCTTT. Protein product: CASRFEWTEAFF.